This record concerns one T cell receptor (beta chain) sequence. The sample comes from a study of OX40 agonist ivuxolimab in advanced cancers. Repertoires were generated with immunoSEQ multiplex PCR, while TCRdb's copy carries only in-frame clones and drops some. Seen here are over 55,000 clones, around 91% observed once, and the top ten hold approximately 11%. The sequences come from CD4+ or CD8+ T cells sorted from blood, collected in a trial of the OX40 agonist ivuxolimab. The receptor's source is an adult with an advanced solid tumor such as melanoma, head and neck, liver or kidney cancer.

This chain's CDR3 is CASSPRQGILETQYF. CDR3 bases: TGTGCCAGCAGCCCCCGACAGGGGATATTGGAGACCCAGTACTTC. The chain employs TRBV7-2 and TRBJ2-5; the match to TRBD1 covers 8 bases. V was pared by 5 bases and J by 5 bases, with 10 bases of the junction left unmatched. The V gene's germline CDR1 is SGHTA and CDR2 FQGNSA. The CDR3 covers 15 residues.